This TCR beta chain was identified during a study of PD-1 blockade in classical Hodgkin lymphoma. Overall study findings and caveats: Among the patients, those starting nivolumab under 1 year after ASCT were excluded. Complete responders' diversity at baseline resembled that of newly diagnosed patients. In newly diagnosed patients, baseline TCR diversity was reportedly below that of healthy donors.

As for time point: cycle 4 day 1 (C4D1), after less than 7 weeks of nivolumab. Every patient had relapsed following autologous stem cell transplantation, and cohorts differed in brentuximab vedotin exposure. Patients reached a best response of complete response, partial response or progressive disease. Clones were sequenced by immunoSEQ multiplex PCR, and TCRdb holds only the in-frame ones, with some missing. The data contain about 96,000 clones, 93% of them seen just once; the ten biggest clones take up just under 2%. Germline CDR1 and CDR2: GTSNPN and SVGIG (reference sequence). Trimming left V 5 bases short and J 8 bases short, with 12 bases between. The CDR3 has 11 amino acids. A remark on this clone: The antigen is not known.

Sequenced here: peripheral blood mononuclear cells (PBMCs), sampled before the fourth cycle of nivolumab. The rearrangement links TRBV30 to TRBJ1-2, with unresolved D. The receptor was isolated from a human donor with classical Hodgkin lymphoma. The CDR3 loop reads CAWDWDRGYTF. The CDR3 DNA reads TGTGCCTGGGACTGGGATCGGGGCTACACCTTC.